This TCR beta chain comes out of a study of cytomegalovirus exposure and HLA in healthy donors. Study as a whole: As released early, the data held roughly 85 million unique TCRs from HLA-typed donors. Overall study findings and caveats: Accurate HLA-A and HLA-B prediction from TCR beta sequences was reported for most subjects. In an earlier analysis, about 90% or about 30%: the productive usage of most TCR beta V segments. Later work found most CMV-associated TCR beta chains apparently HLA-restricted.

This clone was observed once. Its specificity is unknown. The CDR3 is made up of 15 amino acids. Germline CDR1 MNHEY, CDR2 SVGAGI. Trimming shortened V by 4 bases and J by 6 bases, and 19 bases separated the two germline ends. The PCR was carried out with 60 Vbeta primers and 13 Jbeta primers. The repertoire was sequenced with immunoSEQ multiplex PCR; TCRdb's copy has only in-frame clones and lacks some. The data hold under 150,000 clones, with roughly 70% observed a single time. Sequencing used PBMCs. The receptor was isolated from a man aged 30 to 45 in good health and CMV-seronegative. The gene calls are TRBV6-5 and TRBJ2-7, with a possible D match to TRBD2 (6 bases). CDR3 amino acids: CASSWTEGGRGEQYF. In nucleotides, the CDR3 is TGTGCCAGCAGTTGGACGGAGGGCGGTCGGGGCGAGCAGTACTTC.